Included here is one T cell receptor (beta chain) sequence, with context. Its antigen is as yet unknown. This sample is drawn from a study of CD8 T cells in ankylosing spondylitis. Whole-study findings and limits: Some of these motif variants have turned up before, in reports on reactive arthritis synovial fluid and blood. Apparently characteristic of ankylosing spondylitis blood was a TCR beta motif (fewer than 10 highly homologous variants).

Quantitative barcoded 5'-RACE was used to prepare TCR beta libraries. MiXCR, run by TCRdb on the 5' RACE reads, gives a single entry per CDR3 protein. The table has roughly 370,000 distinct CDR3 sequences, about a fifth seen once. Trimming pared 6 bases from V and 7 bases from J, leaving 15 bases between. Germline-derived CDR1 and CDR2 are LNHDA and SQIVND (reference sequence). The CDR3 runs to 13 residues. The sequenced sample consisted of blood, either unsorted or a sorted T cell fraction (not recorded which). This sequence originates from a male donor with ankylosing spondylitis. The V gene is TRBV19, the J gene TRBJ1-2; D possibly corresponds to TRBD1 (5 bases). The CDR3 coding sequence is TGTGCCAGTAGATCGACCGGGACTCGTGGCTACACCTTC. Amino acid sequence: CASRSTGTRGYTF.